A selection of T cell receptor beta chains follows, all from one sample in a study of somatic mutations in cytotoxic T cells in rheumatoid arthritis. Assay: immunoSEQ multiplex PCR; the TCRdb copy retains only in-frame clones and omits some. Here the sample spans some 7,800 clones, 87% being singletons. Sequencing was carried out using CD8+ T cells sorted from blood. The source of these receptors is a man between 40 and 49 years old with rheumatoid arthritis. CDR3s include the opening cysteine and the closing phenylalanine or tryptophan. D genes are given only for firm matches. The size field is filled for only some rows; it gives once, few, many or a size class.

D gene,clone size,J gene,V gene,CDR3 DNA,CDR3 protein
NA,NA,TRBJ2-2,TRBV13,TGTGCCAGCAGCAGCCCCTATGGACAGGGAGGGATTACCGGGGAGCTGTTTTTT,CASSSPYGQGGITGELFF
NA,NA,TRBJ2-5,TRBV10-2,TGCGCCAGCAGTGAACTCGTCATCGGGAAAGAAGAGACCCAGTACTTC,CASSELVIGKEETQYF
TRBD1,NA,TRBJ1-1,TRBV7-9,TGTGCCAGCAGCTCCCACAGGGGCCTGAACACTGAAGCTTTCTTT,CASSSHRGLNTEAFF
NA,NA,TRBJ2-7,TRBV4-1,TGCGCCAGCAGCCAAGTCCCAGGGGCCGACTACGAGCAGTACTTC,CASSQVPGADYEQYF
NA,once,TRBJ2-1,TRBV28,TGTGCCAGCAGTCCATCCTTCGACGGGGGGCAGGGTGAGCAGTTCTTC,CASSPSFDGGQGEQFF
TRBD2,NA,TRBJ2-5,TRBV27,TGTGCCAGCAGTTTAATAGCGGGGGTCCAAGAGACCCAGTACTTC,CASSLIAGVQETQYF
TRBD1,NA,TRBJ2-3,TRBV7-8,TGTGCCAGCAGCCCCAGGGGGCGCGACACAGATACGCAGTATTTT,CASSPRGRDTDTQYF
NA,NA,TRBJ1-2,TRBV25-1,TGTGCCAGCAGTGAGGGGGGTATAGGCTACACCTTC,CASSEGGIGYTF
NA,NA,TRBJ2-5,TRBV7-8,TGTGCCAGCAGCTTAGATCTTAGTTTGGAGACCCAGTACTTC,CASSLDLSLETQYF
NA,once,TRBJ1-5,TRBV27,TGTGCCAGCAGCCTTGGGGCCAGTAGCAATCAGCCCCAGCATTTT,CASSLGASSNQPQHF
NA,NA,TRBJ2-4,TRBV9,TGTGCCAGCAGCCGGTGGGCAGAAAAAAACATTCAGTACTTC,CASSRWAEKNIQYF
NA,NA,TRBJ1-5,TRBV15,TGTGCCACCAGCAACCGGGTGGTACCCGCTAACCCCCAGCATTTT,CATSNRVVPANPQHF
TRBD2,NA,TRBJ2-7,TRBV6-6,TGTGCCAGCAGTTACAGTGGCGGGGGGCTCAGGAACGAGCAGTACTTC,CASSYSGGGLRNEQYF
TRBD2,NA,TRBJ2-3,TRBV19,TGTGCCAGTAGTCCGGGACTAGGGATTCATACGCAGTATTTT,CASSPGLGIHTQYF
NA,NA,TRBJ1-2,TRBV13,TGTGCCAGCAGCTTAGGCGATGGCTACACCTTC,CASSLGDGYTF
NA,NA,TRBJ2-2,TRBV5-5,TGTGCCAGCTTTTTGGGGGGTACCGGGGAGCTGTTTTTT,CASFLGGTGELFF
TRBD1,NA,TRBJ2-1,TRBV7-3,TGTGCCAGCAGCCAACTTAACGCGGGACAGGGCAATGAGCAGTTCTTC,CASSQLNAGQGNEQFF
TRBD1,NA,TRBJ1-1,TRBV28,TGTGCCAGCAGTCCCATGGATTTTTTCCTTAAGAGACAGGGCTGGACTGAAGCTTTCTTT,CASSPMDFFLKRQGWTEAFF
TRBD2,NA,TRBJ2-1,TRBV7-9,TGTGCCAGCAGCTATAGCGGGGGTTCCTACAATGAGCAGTTCTTC,CASSYSGGSYNEQFF
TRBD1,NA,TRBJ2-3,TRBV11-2,TGTGCCAGCAGCCCCGGTAAATCTCTGGGACAGGGGGATGGTACGCAGTATTTT,CASSPGKSLGQGDGTQYF
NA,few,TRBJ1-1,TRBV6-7,TGTGCCACCCTCCTCCTGGGGCGGACTGAAGCTTTCTTT,CATLLLGRTEAFF
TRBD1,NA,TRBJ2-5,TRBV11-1,TGTGCCAGCAGCCCATCAGCTTGGACAGGATCGCAGACCCAGTACTTC,CASSPSAWTGSQTQYF
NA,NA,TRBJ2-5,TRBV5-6,TGTGCCAGCAGCTTGGTTGCTGAGGAGACCCAGTACTTC,CASSLVAEETQYF
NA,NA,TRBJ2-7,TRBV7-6,TGTGCCAGCAGCCCTCGGTCAGGGAACTCCTACGAGCAGTACTTC,CASSPRSGNSYEQYF
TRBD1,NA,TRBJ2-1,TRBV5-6,TGTGCCAGCAGCGTGGGGACAGTCTACAATGAGCAGTTCTTC,CASSVGTVYNEQFF
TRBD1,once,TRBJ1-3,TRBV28,TGTGCCAGCAGTTTCGACAGGGGTGGAAACACCATATATTTT,CASSFDRGGNTIYF
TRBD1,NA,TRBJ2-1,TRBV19,TGTGCCAGTAGTATCACAGGGGGCGCGTCATACAATGAGCAGTTCTTC,CASSITGGASYNEQFF
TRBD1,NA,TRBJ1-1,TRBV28,TGTGCCAGCAGTTTCTGGACAGGGGAGGAGGCTTTCTTT,CASSFWTGEEAFF
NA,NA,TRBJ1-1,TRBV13,TGTGCCAGCAGTCCGCGGGGAGGGAGTCCTGAAGCTTTCTTT,CASSPRGGSPEAFF
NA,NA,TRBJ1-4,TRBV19,TGTGCCAGTACGCGGGCATCTCGGGGTGAAAAACTGTTTTTT,CASTRASRGEKLFF
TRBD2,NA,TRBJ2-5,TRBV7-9,TGTGCCAGCACAGCCGGGGGGGCGTGGGAGCAGTACTTC,CASTAGGAWEQYF
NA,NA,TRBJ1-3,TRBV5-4,TGTGCCAGCAGCTTGGCCGAGGGCCCCTCTGGAAACACCATATATTTT,CASSLAEGPSGNTIYF
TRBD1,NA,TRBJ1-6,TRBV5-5,TGTGCCAGCAGACAATCACAGGGGTTAGCCTCACCCCTCCACTTT,CASRQSQGLASPLHF
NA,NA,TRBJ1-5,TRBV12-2,TGTGCAAGTCGCTTAGCGCTCCCAGAACTAAATCAGCCCCAGCATTTT,CASRLALPELNQPQHF
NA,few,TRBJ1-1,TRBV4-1,TGCGCCAGCAGCCAAGCGACAGGACCGGAAGCTTTCTTT,CASSQATGPEAFF
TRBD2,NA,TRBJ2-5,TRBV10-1,TGCGCCAGCAGTGAGTCGCTAGCGGGGGTATTAGAGACCCAGTACTTC,CASSESLAGVLETQYF
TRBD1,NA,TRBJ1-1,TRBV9,TGTGCCAGCAAAGGGCGGACAGGGATTGAAGCTTTCTTT,CASKGRTGIEAFF
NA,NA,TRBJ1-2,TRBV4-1,TGCGCCAGCAGCCAAGGCACAGGGAAGTACTATGGCTACACCTTC,CASSQGTGKYYGYTF
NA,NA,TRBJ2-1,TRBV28,TGTGCCAGCAGTTTCTCTAGGGGTAACTACAATGAGCAGTTCTTC,CASSFSRGNYNEQFF
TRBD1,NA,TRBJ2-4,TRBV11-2,TGTGCCAGCAGCCCTTGGACAGGGCTAGCCAAAAACATTCAGTACTTC,CASSPWTGLAKNIQYF
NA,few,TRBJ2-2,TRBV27,TGTGCCAGCAGGCCCGGAGGACAGCGATTGGTGAACACCGGGGAGCTGTTTTTT,CASRPGGQRLVNTGELFF
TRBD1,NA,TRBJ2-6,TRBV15,TGTGCCACTGACAGGGGTACTGGGGCCAACGTCCTGACTTTC,CATDRGTGANVLTF
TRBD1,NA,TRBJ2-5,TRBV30,TGTGCCTGGAACAGGGGTCCTAAAGAGACCCAGTACTTC,CAWNRGPKETQYF
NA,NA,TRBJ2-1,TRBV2,TGTGCCAGCAGTGAAACGTGGGGGGGCTACTCGGTCAATGAGCAGTTCTTC,CASSETWGGYSVNEQFF
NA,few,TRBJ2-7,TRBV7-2,TGTGCCAGCAGCCCATATACAGGGATGATCGACGAGCAGTACTTC,CASSPYTGMIDEQYF
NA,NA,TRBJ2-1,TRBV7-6,TGTGCCAGCAGCATCTTACAGGGACGGGACTACAATGAGCAGTTCTTC,CASSILQGRDYNEQFF
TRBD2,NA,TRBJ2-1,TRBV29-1,TGCAGCTTTCGGGGGGGCCCTCCAAATGAGCAGTTCTTC,CSFRGGPPNEQFF
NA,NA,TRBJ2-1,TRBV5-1,TGCGCCAGCAGCTTAGGGGACACACGGTTCTTC,CASSLGDTRFF
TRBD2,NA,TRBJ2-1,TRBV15,TGTGCCACCAGCAGAAGATGGACTAGCGGGGACAATGAGCAGTTCTTC,CATSRRWTSGDNEQFF
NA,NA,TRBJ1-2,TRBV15,TGTGCCACCAGCAGAGATAGACAGGCCGCAGTCGGGGGCTACACCTTC,CATSRDRQAAVGGYTF
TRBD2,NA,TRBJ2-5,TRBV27,TGTGCCAGCAGTCCCGGGACTATAGAGACCCAGTACTTC,CASSPGTIETQYF
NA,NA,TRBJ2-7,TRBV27,TGTGCCAGCAGTCCACAAGCTAGCTCCTACGAGCAGTACTTC,CASSPQASSYEQYF
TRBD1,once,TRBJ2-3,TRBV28,TGTGCCAGCAGCCCATGGGGACAGAGTACAGATACGCAGTATTTT,CASSPWGQSTDTQYF
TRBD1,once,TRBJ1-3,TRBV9,TGTGCCAGCAGCGTAGAGGGGGCTACCGGTGGAAACACCATATATTTT,CASSVEGATGGNTIYF
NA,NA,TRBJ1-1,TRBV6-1,TGTGCCACCACAGTGAACACTGAAGCTTTCTTT,CATTVNTEAFF
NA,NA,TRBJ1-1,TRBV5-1,TGCGCCAGCAGCTTGGTAACGAGGGAGACTGAAGCTTTCTTT,CASSLVTRETEAFF
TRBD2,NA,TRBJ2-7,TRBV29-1,TGCAGCGTTCGAATTTTAGCGGGGGGCGATTACGAGCAGTACTTC,CSVRILAGGDYEQYF
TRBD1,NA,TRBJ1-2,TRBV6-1,TGTGCCAGCAGTAGAGACCGGGACAGGGACTATGGCTACACCTTC,CASSRDRDRDYGYTF
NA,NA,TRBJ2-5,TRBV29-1,TGCAGCGTTGAAGGGGAGGAGGAGGGTGGGGAGACCCAGTACTTC,CSVEGEEEGGETQYF
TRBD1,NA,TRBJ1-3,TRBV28,TGTGCCAGCAGTCCTGACAGGGCTGGAAACACCATATATTTT,CASSPDRAGNTIYF